The source of this T cell receptor (beta chain) is a study of T-cell memory formation after mild COVID-19. TCRdb re-analysed the 5' RACE reads in MiXCR, keeping a single row per CDR3 protein. The table has around 450,000 distinct CDR3 sequences, about 20% seen once; the top ten hold 7.5% to 10%. The CDR3 has 15 amino acids. The germline CDR1 and CDR2 sequences are SGHTA and FQGNSA. Losses at the gene ends were 2 bases for V and 11 bases for J; bases not matched to a gene: 12. The receptor was isolated from an adult woman who had mild COVID-19 (a few samples of this study predate the infection). Cell type and time point are not known. Sequencing used PBMCs or a T cell subset sorted from them (not recorded which). The V gene is TRBV7-2, the J gene TRBJ2-3, with 8 nucleotides matching TRBD2. This CDR3 is CASSLPGLASTMQYF. The CDR3 nucleotides are TGTGCCAGCAGCTTACCAGGACTAGCTAGTACGATGCAGTATTTT. The entire variable domain, with the rest obtained from reference TRBV7-2 and TRBJ2-3, is as follows: GAGVSQSPSNKVTEKGKDVELRCDPISGHTALYWYRQSLGQGLEFLIYFQGNSAPDKSGLPSDRFSAERTGGSVSTLTIQRTQQEDSAVYLCASSLPGLASTMQYFGPGTRLTVL.